This T cell receptor beta chain was recovered during a study of cytomegalovirus exposure and HLA in healthy donors (dated by TCRdb to the late 2010s). Regarding the study in general: An earlier analysis of more than 550 of the donors reported 276 Gb of sequence data and 117 million unique TCR beta sequences obtained from roughly 180 million T cells. An early release covering roughly 600 HLA-typed donors comprised approximately 290 gigabases of sequencing data and some 79 million unique TCR sequences. The genetic ancestry cluster associated with self-reported Caucasian donors included 81% of the roughly 400 genotyped donors. The study was designed to test whether signatures of past pathogen exposure could be identified by cataloging public T cell receptors. The study used immunosequencing to profile the T cell repertoires of under 700 subjects and linked those repertoires to cytomegalovirus serostatus. Along with the roughly 610-subject first cohort, a separate validation cohort of over a hundred different subjects was used. High-throughput TCR immunosequencing, statistical association of individual TCRs with disease status, and machine learning were combined to predict cytomegalovirus infection status. In a later analysis, previously published TCR beta repertoires from 666 donors were re-analyzed and high-resolution HLA genotyping was added so that TCR occurrence patterns could be studied. Rather than using new phenotypic data, the later analysis identified candidate immune exposures from TCR beta sequences and from how often those sequences occurred across donors. An earlier analysis of fewer than 700 of the donors applied high-throughput TCR beta sequencing to assess whether each TCR beta V gene segment acted as functional or pseudogenic. Donor age, sex, ethnicity and CMV serostatus were compiled alongside the repertoire data. A later genetic analysis took genome-wide SNP genotypes for about 55% of the 666 donors and used that subset as a discovery cohort. All discovery cohort repertoires had been generated using a single sequencing platform. Class I and class II HLA loci were covered by the typing at four-digit resolution. Typing coverage varied by locus: roughly 629-630 donors for A, B, C, DRB1 and DQB1; 500 to 550 for DQA1; about 590 for DPA1; some 470 for DPB1. A handful of DR-DQ haplotypes were handled as single units for association and clustering because linkage in the cohort was strong. Across around 400 genotyped donors of the cohort, an average of approximately 200,000 unique TCR beta nucleotide sequences per donor were sequenced, and around 19% of those sequences were non-productive.

To prepare the library, the immunoSEQ multiplex PCR assay was applied. A mixture of 60 forward primers for TCR Vbeta segments and 13 reverse primers for TCR Jbeta segments was used in the multiplex PCR. A multiplex PCR assay on genomic DNA amplified the CDR3 region of rearranged TCR beta genes. The amplified TCR beta libraries were sequenced on the Illumina HiSeq System as 87-base-pair reads. The study's processing was this. Across the roughly 640 repertoires, a later analysis counted 75 million to 90 million unique TCR beta chains, 9.5 million to 12 million of which were shared by at least two donors. Raw reads were error-corrected and collapsed into unique sequences with a nearest-neighbor algorithm that merged closely related sequences to remove PCR and sequencing errors. To assign V, D and J gene segments, CDR3 sequences were aligned to IMGT reference sequences. For a sequence to be retained, a match of at least six nucleotides was required to both a V gene segment and a J gene segment. A rearrangement was called productive if the CDR3 had no stop codons and remained in frame with V and J, and every other rearrangement was called non-productive. CDR3 was defined according to IMGT convention as the region running from the second conserved V-encoded cysteine to the conserved J-encoded phenylalanine. In an earlier analysis of some 550 of the donors, sequences lacking an unambiguous match to a single V gene segment were excluded. In an earlier analysis of 587 of the donors, a V segment was called functional when productive rearrangements were above 56.7%, and segregating when the standard deviation between donors exceeded 5%. A statistical classification framework was developed to diagnose cytomegalovirus status using the catalog of TCR beta chain sequences. In a later analysis, TCR nucleotide sequences were compared against IMGT/GENE-DB human TR gene sequences so that V and J genes could be assigned. A later analysis assigned CDR3 sequences and most-parsimonious VDJ recombination scenarios with the TCRdist pipeline. In a later analysis, each TCR beta chain was defined by its CDR3 amino acid sequence together with its V-gene family, and reads lacking a unique V-gene family were excluded. In a later analysis, fewer than 600 highly shared, low-generation-probability nucleotide sequences were removed to address suspected cross-contamination and a sequencing artifact. A later analysis calculated a clonal expansion index for each public chain from normalized within-repertoire ranks of inferred template counts. Generation probabilities in a later analysis came from a VDJ recombination model fitted to out-of-frame rearrangements, and those results were checked against IGoR. In a later analysis, hypergeometric tests were used to score TCR-TCR, TCR-HLA and TCR-CMV co-occurrence, with a repertoire-size bias correction applied to TCR pairs. False discovery rates were estimated in a later analysis by permuting HLA or CMV assignments 20 times. In a later analysis, co-occurring TCRs were grouped using DBSCAN, and TCRdist sequence similarity was added for clustering within HLA-allele-positive subsets. For co-occurrence clustering, repertoires with fewer than 30,000 or more than 120,000 public chains were excluded, along with roughly 5 repertoires with anomalous nucleotide sharing. Not all clones reach the TCRdb copy of this immuneACCESS table, which keeps in-frame sequences only. Checked studies attribute under half of the gap to unresolved V genes and leave the rest unexplained. V, J and clone size are taken as reported in that table, and D and trimming were inferred from the DNA itself. The sample table contains over 120,000 clones; only one count was recorded for approximately 84% of them. The ten top clones hold 1.4% of the sample.

The cysteine opens and the phenylalanine closes a CDR3 of 15 amino acids. Only CDR3 DNA remains: 45 bases, in frame from the first base. CDR1 and CDR2 were assigned from the germline V gene as MGHRA and YSYEKL. The germline V and J ends show losses of 0 bases and 9 bases respectively, and no gene match explains 6 bases of the junction. In total, about 650 healthy bone marrow donors made up the cohort. At the time of sampling, all cohort members were nominally healthy, though unrecorded immune exposures were likely present. The donor tested CMV seropositive, placing the donor among the 250 to 300 seropositive members of the cohort. Each donor provided a peripheral blood sample, and peripheral blood mononuclear cells were used for TCR beta sequencing. The Qiagen DNeasy Blood Extraction Kit was used to extract genomic DNA from the blood cell samples. The paper as a whole reports these results and caveats: A group of highly shared sequence variants was considered likely to be a technical artifact of the sequencing pipeline. In a later analysis, 16,951 TCR beta sequences were associated with specific HLA alleles at a false discovery rate of 0.05. Some IMGT-functional V segments, including TRBV6-2 and TRBV6-3, could not be distinguished by the 87-base-pair reads and were therefore excluded. Only TCR beta chains were sequenced in this cohort, and the absence of alpha or paired-chain data limited detectable features. Correlated functional status among segregating V segments might be attributable to linkage disequilibrium, but an unknown experimental factor could not be ruled out. It was suggested by the authors that the approach could potentially be generalized to other disease states and immunological phenotypes. Over 15 rarely observed V segments, including chromosome 9 orphons, were excluded from the earlier analysis of approximately 500 of the donors because counts were too low. Most CMV-associated TCR beta chains appeared to be HLA-restricted in a later analysis, and the HLA associations seemed to be driven largely by CMV exposure. HLA typing was unavailable for some donors at each locus, so association tests used only the typed subset. Immune exposure information for the cohort was limited to CMV serostatus. The presence/absence analyses assumed that sequencing depth was roughly uniform across donors, and that assumption may not be true. Most TCR sequences were observed very rarely across donors, whereas some public TCRs were present in many individuals. In a later analysis, the rate of TCR association differed among HLA loci, with DRB1 alleles having the most associated TCRs and HLA-C alleles having the fewest. A total of 150 or so TCR beta chains were listed by the study as associated with cytomegalovirus. Assigning TCR associations to individual alleles was difficult when HLA alleles, especially DR and DQ, strongly co-occurred. A later genetic analysis associated a missense DCLRE1C variant with V-gene and J-gene trimming of TCR beta chains, and an independent cohort replicated the association. Compared with the 666-donor mean, donors in an Asian-associated ancestry cluster had fewer N-insertions in productive TCRs, according to a later genetic analysis. A later analysis found that HLA-associated TCR beta chains were more clonally expanded and had lower generation probabilities than equally common non-associated chains. A later analysis reported that several top co-occurrence clusters appeared linked to parvovirus B19, influenza, CMV and Epstein-Barr virus. Three of the identified cytomegalovirus-associated TCR beta chains were confirmed in vitro to be specific for cytomegalovirus antigens. An earlier analysis of around 600 of the donors showed that most TCR beta V segments appeared in productive rearrangements either about 90% or about 30% of the time, which broadly matched IMGT annotations. A further reported finding was that TCR beta sequences accurately predicted the HLA-A and HLA-B alleles for most subjects in the first cohort. In both the original and validation cohorts, the classifier was reported to diagnose cytomegalovirus status with high specificity and sensitivity.

Turning to this clone: Its cognate antigen has yet to be identified. Base qualities are missing; no much larger clone stands one base away.

Sequenced sample: PBMCs. This clonotype originated in a man in his thirties or forties in good health and CMV-seropositive. The chain is assembled from TRBV4-1 and TRBJ2-1; TRBD2 lines up with 9 middle nucleotides. The DNA is as follows: TGCGCCAGCAGCCAAGATTTCGCGGGGGGGCGTGAGCAGTTCTTC. It specifies CASSQDFAGGREQFF.